This note documents a single TCR beta chain sequence. The protocol was immunoSEQ multiplex PCR, while the TCRdb copy is restricted to in-frame clones and leaves out a portion. The sample includes some 190,000 clones, 76% of them seen just once. The germline gives CDR1 SNHLY, CDR2 FYNNEI. This CDR3 region has 11 residues. Between the trimmed V and J ends, which lost 8 bases and 7 bases, there was a span of 11 bases. The data belong to a study of blood T cell repertoires in COVID-19. This study enrolled people aged roughly 18 to 89 from about two dozen US geographic areas. The gene calls are TRBV2 and TRBJ1-2, with unresolved D. This receptor was identified in a woman aged 50 to 65 with acute COVID-19. The sample taken for sequencing was PBMCs or T cells enriched from blood (not recorded which). The CDR3 DNA follows: TGTGCCAGCCAAGGAGTGCGTGGCTACACCTTC. Amino acids: CASQGVRGYTF.